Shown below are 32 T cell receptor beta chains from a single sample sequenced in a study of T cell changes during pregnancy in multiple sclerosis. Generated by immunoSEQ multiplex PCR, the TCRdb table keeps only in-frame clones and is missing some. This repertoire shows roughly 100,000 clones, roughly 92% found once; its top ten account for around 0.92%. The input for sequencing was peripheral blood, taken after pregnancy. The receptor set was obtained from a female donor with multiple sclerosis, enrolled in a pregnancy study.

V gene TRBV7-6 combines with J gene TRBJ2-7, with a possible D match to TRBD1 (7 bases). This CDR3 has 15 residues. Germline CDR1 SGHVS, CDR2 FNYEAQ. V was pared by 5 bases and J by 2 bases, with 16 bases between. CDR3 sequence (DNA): TGTGCCAGCAGCGCGGGACAGCCGAATACCTACGAGCAGTACTTC. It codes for CASSAGQPNTYEQYF. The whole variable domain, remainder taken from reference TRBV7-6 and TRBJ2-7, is GAGVSQSPRYKVTKRGQDVALRCDPISGHVSLYWYRQALGQGPEFLTYFNYEAQQDKSGLPNDRFSAERPEGSISTLTIQRTEQRDSAMYRCASSAGQPNTYEQYFGPGTRLTVT.

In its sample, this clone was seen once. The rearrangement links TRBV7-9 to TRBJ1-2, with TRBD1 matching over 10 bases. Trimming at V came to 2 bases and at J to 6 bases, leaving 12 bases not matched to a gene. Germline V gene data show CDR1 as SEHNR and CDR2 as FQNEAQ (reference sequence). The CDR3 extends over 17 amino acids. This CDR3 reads CASSLTGQGLLRDGYTF. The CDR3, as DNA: TGTGCCAGCAGCTTAACGGGACAGGGGCTCCTTAGGGATGGCTACACCTTC.

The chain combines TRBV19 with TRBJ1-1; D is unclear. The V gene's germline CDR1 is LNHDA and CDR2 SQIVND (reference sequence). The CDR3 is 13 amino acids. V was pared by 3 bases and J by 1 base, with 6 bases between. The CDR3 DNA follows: TGTGCCAGTAGTATCGGAGAGAACACTGAAGCTTTCTTT. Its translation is CASSIGENTEAFF.

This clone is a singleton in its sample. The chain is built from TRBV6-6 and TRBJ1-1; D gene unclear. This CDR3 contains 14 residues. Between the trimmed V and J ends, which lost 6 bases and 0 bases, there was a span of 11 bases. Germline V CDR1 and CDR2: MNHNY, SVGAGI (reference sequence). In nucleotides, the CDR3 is TGTGCCAGCAGCTGGGGAGGGATGAACACTGAAGCTTTCTTT. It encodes CASSWGGMNTEAFF.

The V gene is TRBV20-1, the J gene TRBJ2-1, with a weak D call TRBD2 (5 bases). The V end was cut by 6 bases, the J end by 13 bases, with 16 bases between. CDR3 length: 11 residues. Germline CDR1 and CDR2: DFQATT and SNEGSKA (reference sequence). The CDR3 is CSAIGPGLQFF. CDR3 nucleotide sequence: TGCAGTGCCATAGGCCCGGGGTTACAGTTCTTC.

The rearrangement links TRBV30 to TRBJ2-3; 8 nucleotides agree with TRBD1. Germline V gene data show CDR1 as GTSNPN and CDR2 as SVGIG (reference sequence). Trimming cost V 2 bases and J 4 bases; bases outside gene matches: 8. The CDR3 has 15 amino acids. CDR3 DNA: TGTGCCTGGAGTCCCCGGACAGGGAGGTCAGATACGCAGTATTTT. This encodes CAWSPRTGRSDTQYF. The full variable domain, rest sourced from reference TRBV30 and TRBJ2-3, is SQTIHQWPATLVQPVGSPLSLECTVEGTSNPNLYWYRQAAGRGLQLLFYSVGIGQISSEVPQNLSASRPQDRQFILSSKKLLLSDSGFYLCAWSPRTGRSDTQYFGPGTRLTVL.

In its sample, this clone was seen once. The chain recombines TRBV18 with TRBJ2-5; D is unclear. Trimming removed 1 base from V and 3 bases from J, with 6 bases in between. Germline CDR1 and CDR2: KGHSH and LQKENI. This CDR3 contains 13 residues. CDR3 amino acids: CASSPLAEETQYF. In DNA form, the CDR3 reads TGTGCCAGCTCACCACTGGCGGAAGAGACCCAGTACTTC. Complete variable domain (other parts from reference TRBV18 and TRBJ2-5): NAGVMQNPRHLVRRRGQEARLRCSPMKGHSHVYWYRQLPEEGLKFMVYLQKENIIDESGMPKERFSAEFPKEGPSILRIQQVVRGDSAAYFCASSPLAEETQYFGPGTRLLVL.

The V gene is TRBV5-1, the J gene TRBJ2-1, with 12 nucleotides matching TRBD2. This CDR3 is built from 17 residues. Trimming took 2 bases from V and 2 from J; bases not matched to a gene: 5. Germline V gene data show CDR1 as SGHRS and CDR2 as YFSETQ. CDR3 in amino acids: CASSFMTSGSPYNEQFF. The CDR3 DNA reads TGCGCCAGCAGCTTCATGACTAGCGGGAGTCCCTACAATGAGCAGTTCTTC.

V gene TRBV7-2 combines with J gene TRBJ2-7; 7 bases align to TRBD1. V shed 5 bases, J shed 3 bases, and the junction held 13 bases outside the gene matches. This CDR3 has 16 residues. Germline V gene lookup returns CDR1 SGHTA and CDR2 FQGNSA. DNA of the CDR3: TGTGCCAGCAGCCTCGGACAGGATCTGAATTTCTACGAGCAGTACTTC. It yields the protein CASSLGQDLNFYEQYF.

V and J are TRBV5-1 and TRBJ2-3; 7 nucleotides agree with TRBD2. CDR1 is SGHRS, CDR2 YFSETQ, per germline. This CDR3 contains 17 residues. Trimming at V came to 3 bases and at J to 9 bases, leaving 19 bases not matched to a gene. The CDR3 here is CASSSAGLAEPEFTQYF. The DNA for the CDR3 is TGCGCCAGCAGCTCTGCTGGGCTAGCGGAACCCGAGTTCACGCAGTATTTT. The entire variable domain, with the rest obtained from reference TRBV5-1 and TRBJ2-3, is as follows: KAGVTQTPRYLIKTRGQQVTLSCSPISGHRSVSWYQQTPGQGLQFLFEYFSETQRNKGNFPGRFSGRQFSNSRSEMNVSTLELGDSALYLCASSSAGLAEPEFTQYFGPGTRLTVL.

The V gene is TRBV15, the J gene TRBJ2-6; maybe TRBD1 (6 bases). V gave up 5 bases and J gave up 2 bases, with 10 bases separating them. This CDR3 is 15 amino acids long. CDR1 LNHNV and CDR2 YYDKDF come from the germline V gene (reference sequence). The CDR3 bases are TGTGCCACCAGCTCCAACAGGGCTGGGGCCAACGTCCTGACTTTC. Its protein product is CATSSNRAGANVLTF.

CDR3 protein: CASSPDRDGNTEAFF. The CDR3 DNA reads TGTGCCAGCAGTCCCGACAGGGATGGAAACACTGAAGCTTTCTTT. The gene calls are TRBV28 and TRBJ1-1; TRBD1 aligns across 7 bases. This CDR3 comprises 15 residues. Looked up from germline, CDR1 is MDHEN and CDR2 is SYDVKM. V was pared by 5 bases and J by 2 bases, with 8 bases of the junction left unmatched. The full variable domain, in which reference TRBV28 and TRBJ1-1 provide the parts outside the CDR3, is DVKVTQSSRYLVKRTGEKVFLECVQDMDHENMFWYRQDPGLGLRLIYFSYDVKMKEKGDIPEGYSVSREKKERFSLILESASTNQTSMYLCASSPDRDGNTEAFFGQGTRLTVV.

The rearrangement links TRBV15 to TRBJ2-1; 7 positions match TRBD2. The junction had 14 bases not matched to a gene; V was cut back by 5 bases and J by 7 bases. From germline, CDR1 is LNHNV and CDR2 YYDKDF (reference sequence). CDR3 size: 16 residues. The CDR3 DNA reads TGTGCCACCAGCTCTTCCAGACTAGCCTGGGAAAATGAGCAGTTCTTC. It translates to CATSSSRLAWENEQFF.

CDR3 protein: CASSARGQGDDEQFF. CDR3 in DNA: TGCGCCAGCAGCGCCAGGGGGCAGGGAGACGATGAGCAGTTCTTC. The gene calls are TRBV5-1 and TRBJ2-1; 8 positions agree with TRBD1. This CDR3 region has 15 residues. CDR1 and CDR2 from the germline V gene are SGHRS and YFSETQ. V was clipped by 4 bases and J by 8 bases; unmatched bases: 11.

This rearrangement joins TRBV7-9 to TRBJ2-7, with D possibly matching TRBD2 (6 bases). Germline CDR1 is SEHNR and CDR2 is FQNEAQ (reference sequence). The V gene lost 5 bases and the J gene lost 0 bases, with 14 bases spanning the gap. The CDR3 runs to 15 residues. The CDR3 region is CASSGPDGSSYEQYF. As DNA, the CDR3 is TGTGCCAGCAGCGGACCCGACGGGAGCTCCTACGAGCAGTACTTC.

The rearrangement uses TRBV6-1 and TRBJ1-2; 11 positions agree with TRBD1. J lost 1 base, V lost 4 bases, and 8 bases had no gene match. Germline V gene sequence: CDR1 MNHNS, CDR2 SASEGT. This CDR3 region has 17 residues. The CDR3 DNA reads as TGTGCCAGCAGTGGACGGACAGGGGGCAACCTTAACTATGGCTACACCTTC. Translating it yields CASSGRTGGNLNYGYTF.

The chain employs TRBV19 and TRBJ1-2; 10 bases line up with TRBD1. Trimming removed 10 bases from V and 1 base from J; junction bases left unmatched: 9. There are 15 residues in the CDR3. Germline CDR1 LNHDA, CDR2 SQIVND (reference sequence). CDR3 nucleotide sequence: TGTGCCACCAATGATCGGGACAGGGGTAACTATGGCTACACCTTC. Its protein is CATNDRDRGNYGYTF.

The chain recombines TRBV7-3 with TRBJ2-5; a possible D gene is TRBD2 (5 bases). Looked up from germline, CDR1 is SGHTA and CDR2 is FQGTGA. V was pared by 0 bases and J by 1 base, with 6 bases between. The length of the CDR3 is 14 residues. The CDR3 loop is CASSLTGVQETQYF. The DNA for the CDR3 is TGTGCCAGCAGCTTAACCGGGGTCCAAGAGACCCAGTACTTC.

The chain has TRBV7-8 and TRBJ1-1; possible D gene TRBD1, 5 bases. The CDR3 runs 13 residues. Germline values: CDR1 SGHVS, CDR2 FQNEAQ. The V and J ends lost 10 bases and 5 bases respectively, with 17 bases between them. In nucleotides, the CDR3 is TGTGCCAACAACCGGGGGGGAGAAACTGAAGCTTTCTTT. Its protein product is CANNRGGETEAFF.

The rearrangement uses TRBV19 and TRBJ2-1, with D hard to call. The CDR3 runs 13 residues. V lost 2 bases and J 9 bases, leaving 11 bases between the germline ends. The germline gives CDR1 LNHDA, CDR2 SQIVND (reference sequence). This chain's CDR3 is CASSIQGSGEQFF. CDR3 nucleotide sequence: TGTGCCAGTAGTATACAAGGATCGGGTGAGCAGTTCTTC.

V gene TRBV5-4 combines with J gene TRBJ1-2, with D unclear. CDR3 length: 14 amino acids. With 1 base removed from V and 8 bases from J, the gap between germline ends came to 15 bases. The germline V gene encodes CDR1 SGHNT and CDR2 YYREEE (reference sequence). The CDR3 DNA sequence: TGTGCCAGCAGCTTGTACTCGACTGTTGGCGGCTACACCTTC. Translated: CASSLYSTVGGYTF.

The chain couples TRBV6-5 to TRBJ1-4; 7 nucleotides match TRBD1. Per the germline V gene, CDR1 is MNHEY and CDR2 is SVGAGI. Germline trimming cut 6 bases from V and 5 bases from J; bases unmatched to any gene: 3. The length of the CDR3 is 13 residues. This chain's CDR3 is CASRTGRNEKLFF. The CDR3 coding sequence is TGTGCCAGCAGGACAGGGCGGAATGAAAAACTGTTTTTT.

CDR3 sequence reads: CASSEAASGGAYEQYF. For the CDR3, the DNA is TGTGCCAGCAGTGAAGCTGCTAGCGGGGGGGCGTACGAGCAGTACTTC. The V call is TRBV6-1, the J call TRBJ2-7; TRBD2 aligns across 12 bases. This CDR3 comprises 16 residues. CDR1 is MNHNS and CDR2 is SASEGT in the germline V gene. J gave up 4 bases and V 0 bases, and 4 bases lay outside the gene matches.

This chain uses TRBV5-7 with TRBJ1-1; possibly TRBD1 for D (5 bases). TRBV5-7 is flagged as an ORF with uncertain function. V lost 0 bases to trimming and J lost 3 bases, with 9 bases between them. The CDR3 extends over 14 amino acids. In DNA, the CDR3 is TGTGCCAGCAGCTTGGTAGGGGAGGACACTGAAGCTTTCTTT. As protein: CASSLVGEDTEAFF.

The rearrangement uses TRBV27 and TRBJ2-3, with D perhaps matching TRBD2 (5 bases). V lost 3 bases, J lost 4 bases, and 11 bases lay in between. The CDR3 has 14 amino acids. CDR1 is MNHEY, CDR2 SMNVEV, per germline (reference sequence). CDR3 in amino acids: CASSFSASSDTQYF. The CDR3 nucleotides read TGTGCCAGCAGTTTTAGCGCATCATCAGATACGCAGTATTTT.

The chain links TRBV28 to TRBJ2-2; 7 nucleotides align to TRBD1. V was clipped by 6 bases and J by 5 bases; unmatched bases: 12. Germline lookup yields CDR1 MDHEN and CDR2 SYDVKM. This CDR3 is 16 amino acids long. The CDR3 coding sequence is TGTGCCAGCAGGATGACAGGGACATCCATGACCGGGGAGCTGTTTTTT. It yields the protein CASRMTGTSMTGELFF.

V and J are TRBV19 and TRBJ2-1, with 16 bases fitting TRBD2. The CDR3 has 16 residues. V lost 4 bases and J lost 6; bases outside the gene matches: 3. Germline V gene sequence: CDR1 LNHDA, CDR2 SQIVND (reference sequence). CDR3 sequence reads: CASSRGLAGGLNEQFF. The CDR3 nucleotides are TGTGCCAGTAGTAGGGGACTAGCGGGGGGGCTCAATGAGCAGTTCTTC.

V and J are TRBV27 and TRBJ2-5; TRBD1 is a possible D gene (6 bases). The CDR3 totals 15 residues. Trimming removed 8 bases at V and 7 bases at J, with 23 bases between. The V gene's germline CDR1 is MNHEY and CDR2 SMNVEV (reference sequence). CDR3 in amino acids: CASASGAEPWRTQYF. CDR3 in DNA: TGTGCCAGCGCCTCAGGGGCAGAACCCTGGCGGACCCAGTACTTC.

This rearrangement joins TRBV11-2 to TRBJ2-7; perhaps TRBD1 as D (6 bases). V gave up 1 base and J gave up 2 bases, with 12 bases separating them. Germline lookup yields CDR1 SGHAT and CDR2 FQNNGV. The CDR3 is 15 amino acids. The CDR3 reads CASSLVGDKPYEQYF. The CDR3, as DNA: TGTGCCAGCAGCTTAGTGGGGGACAAACCCTACGAGCAGTACTTC. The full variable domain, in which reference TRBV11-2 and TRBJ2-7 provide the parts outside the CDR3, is EAGVAQSPRYKIIEKRQSVAFWCNPISGHATLYWYQQILGQGPKLLIQFQNNGVVDDSQLPKDRFSAERLKGVDSTLKIQPAKLEDSAVYLCASSLVGDKPYEQYFGPGTRLTVT.

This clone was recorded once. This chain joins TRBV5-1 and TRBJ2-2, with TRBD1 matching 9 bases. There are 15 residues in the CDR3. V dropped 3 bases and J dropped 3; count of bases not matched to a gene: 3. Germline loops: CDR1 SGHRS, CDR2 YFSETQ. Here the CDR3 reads CASSWGQGHTGELFF. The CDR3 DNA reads TGCGCCAGCAGCTGGGGACAGGGACACACCGGGGAGCTGTTTTTT.

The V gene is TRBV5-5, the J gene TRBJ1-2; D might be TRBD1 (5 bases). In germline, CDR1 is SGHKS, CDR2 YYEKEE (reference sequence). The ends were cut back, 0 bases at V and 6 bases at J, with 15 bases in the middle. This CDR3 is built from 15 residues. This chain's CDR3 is CASSLDTRQLDGYTF. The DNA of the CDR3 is TGTGCCAGCAGCTTGGACACCCGACAGCTAGATGGCTACACCTTC.

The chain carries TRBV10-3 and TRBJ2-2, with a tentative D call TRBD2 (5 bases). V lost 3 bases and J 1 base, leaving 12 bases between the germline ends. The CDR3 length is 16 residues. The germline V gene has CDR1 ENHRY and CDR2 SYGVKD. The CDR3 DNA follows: TGTGCCATCAGTGATATGGACTCCTTGAACACCGGGGAGCTGTTTTTT. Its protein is CAISDMDSLNTGELFF.